These 29 T cell receptor beta chains originate from one sample sequenced in a study of radiotherapy plus CTLA-4 blockade in lung cancer. The data were produced by immunoSEQ multiplex PCR, yet TCRdb's version contains in-frame clones alone and is incomplete. Counted here are under 65,000 clones, about 76% occurring once; the ten biggest clones make up 2.4%. Source: peripheral blood, taken from a patient treated with radiotherapy plus ipilimumab. These receptors were taken from a human donor with non-small cell lung cancer whose response to radiotherapy plus ipilimumab could not be evaluated.

A note on this clone: The junction differs from germline at one of its ends, possibly a read error. The V call is TRBV5-5, the J call TRBJ2-7; perhaps TRBD1 as D (5 bases). Per the germline V gene, CDR1 is SGHKS and CDR2 is YYEKEE (reference sequence). The CDR3 consists of 11 residues. DNA of the CDR3: TGTGCCAGCAGCTTGGATGGGGCAGGTTTCTTC. Protein product: CASSLDGAGFF.

This rearrangement joins TRBV5-1 to TRBJ1-6, with 7 bases fitting TRBD1. The CDR3 is made up of 14 amino acids. Losses at the gene ends were 0 bases for V and 12 bases for J; bases not matched to a gene: 6. The germline V gene has CDR1 SGHRS and CDR2 YFSETQ. CDR3 in amino acids: CASSLGDSQGPLHF. CDR3 sequence (DNA): TGCGCCAGCAGCTTGGGGGACAGCCAGGGACCCCTCCACTTT.

This clone was detected a few times. The CDR3 here is CASSVGHANTEAFF. The CDR3, as DNA: TGTGCCAGCAGCGTAGGACACGCGAACACTGAAGCTTTCTTT. This chain joins TRBV7-2 and TRBJ1-1; a possible D gene is TRBD1 (5 bases). Germline V gene lookup returns CDR1 SGHTA and CDR2 FQGNSA. V was trimmed by 5 bases and J by 1 base, leaving 11 bases between them. The CDR3 sequence is 14 residues long.

This chain connects TRBV25-1 to TRBJ1-1; no clear D gene. The V gene lost 0 bases and the J gene lost 7 bases, with 3 bases spanning the gap. Germline lookup yields CDR1 MGHDK and CDR2 SYGVNS. The CDR3 runs 11 residues. The CDR3 sequence is CASSEYNEAFF. CDR3 coding DNA: TGTGCCAGCAGTGAATATAATGAAGCTTTCTTT.

The gene calls are TRBV15 and TRBJ2-1; D may be TRBD1 (5 bases). The germline CDR1 and CDR2 sequences are LNHNV and YYDKDF (reference sequence). The CDR3 sequence is 15 residues long. Trimming removed 4 bases from V and 6 bases from J, with 16 bases in between. CDR3 sequence (DNA): TGTGCCACCAGCATACCCTTAGGGGTTCCCAATGAGCAGTTCTTC. It specifies CATSIPLGVPNEQFF.

This clone was seen once. This chain uses TRBV5-1 with TRBJ2-2; perhaps TRBD2 as D (5 bases). Germline CDR1 and CDR2: SGHRS and YFSETQ. This CDR3 region has 16 residues. V lost 9 bases, J lost 3 bases, and 21 bases lay in between. In DNA form, the CDR3 reads TGCGCCACCATGACTGGGGTAGCGACTTACACCGGGGAGCTGTTTTTT. Translated, it gives CATMTGVATYTGELFF.

This chain joins TRBV6-1 and TRBJ1-4; D gene ambiguous. This CDR3 contains 12 residues. Germline CDR1 MNHNS, CDR2 SASEGT. Between the trimmed V and J ends, which lost 2 bases and 14 bases, there was a span of 12 bases. The CDR3 loop is CASSERTGSLFF. The CDR3 bases are TGTGCCAGCAGTGAACGTACGGGGTCTCTGTTTTTT.

The rearrangement joins TRBV9 to TRBJ2-7; TRBD2 aligns across 9 bases. The CDR3 is made up of 15 amino acids. With 0 bases clipped from V and 6 bases from J, the junction kept 7 bases outside the gene matches. The germline gives CDR1 SGDLS, CDR2 YYNGEE. The CDR3: CASSVGAGGPGEQYF. CDR3 sequence (DNA): TGTGCCAGCAGCGTAGGGGCGGGAGGGCCGGGCGAGCAGTACTTC.

The chain uses TRBV28 and TRBJ1-2, with no clear D. The germline gives CDR1 MDHEN, CDR2 SYDVKM. This CDR3 contains 16 residues. V lost 7 bases to trimming and J lost 8 bases, with 26 bases between them. CDR3 bases: TGTGCCAGCATCTTTTCTAACCCAACCGGTTTGTGGGGCTACACCTTC. Its protein is CASIFSNPTGLWGYTF.

V usage is TRBV5-1 and J usage is TRBJ2-5; possible D gene TRBD2, 5 bases. Deletions cut 3 bases from V and 5 bases from J, with 14 bases between. There are 14 residues in the CDR3. Germline lookup yields CDR1 SGHRS and CDR2 YFSETQ. Here the CDR3 DNA reads TGCGCCAGCAGCTCTAGCAGCTGGAGGGAGACCCAGTACTTC. It encodes CASSSSSWRETQYF.

This chain links TRBV11-2 with TRBJ2-7; TRBD1 matches at 9 bases. Germline trimming cut 4 bases from V and 2 bases from J; bases unmatched to any gene: 15. The germline CDR1 and CDR2 sequences are SGHAT and FQNNGV. The CDR3 sequence is 18 residues long. The CDR3 reads CASSSPVGGRDRAYEQYF. CDR3 in DNA: TGTGCCAGCAGCTCCCCAGTGGGGGGGAGGGACAGGGCCTACGAGCAGTACTTC.

V is TRBV7-7 and J is TRBJ1-4; 7 positions agree with TRBD1. The V gene's germline CDR1 is SSHAT and CDR2 FNYEAQ (reference sequence). The CDR3 has 12 amino acids. Written as DNA, the CDR3 is TGTGCTAAGGGCAGGGGGGATGAAAAACTGTTTTTT. Amino acids: CAKGRGDEKLFF.

This chain joins TRBV10-3 and TRBJ1-1; 7 bases match TRBD1. This CDR3 spans 14 amino acids. Germline V CDR1 and CDR2: ENHRY, SYGVKD. The V gene end was trimmed by 4 bases and the J gene end by 1 base; junction bases not matched to a gene: 3. The CDR3 DNA reads TGTGCCATCAGTGGAGGGGGCCCGAACACTGAAGCTTTCTTT. Translated, it gives CAISGGGPNTEAFF.

The V call is TRBV4-2, the J call TRBJ2-3; 9 positions agree with TRBD2. V trimming: 4 bases; J trimming: 5 bases; junction bases outside the gene matches: 7. The CDR3 length is 15 residues. From germline, CDR1 is LGHNA and CDR2 YNFKEQ. CDR3 sequence: CASSPRGGQIDTQYF. The CDR3 nucleotides read TGTGCCAGCAGCCCGCGGGGGGGCCAAATAGATACGCAGTATTTT.

The chain carries TRBV4-1 and TRBJ2-3; the match to TRBD2 covers 9 bases. The CDR3 runs to 16 residues. The junction had 6 bases not matched to a gene; V was cut back by 1 base and J by 4 bases. Germline CDR1 and CDR2: MGHRA and YSYEKL. CDR3 amino acids: CASSQGRGGVSDTQYF. The CDR3 region has the DNA TGCGCCAGCAGCCAAGGCCGCGGGGGGGTATCAGATACGCAGTATTTT.

This clone occurred a few times. This rearrangement joins TRBV28 to TRBJ1-2; D remains unclear. Germline-derived CDR1 and CDR2 are MDHEN and SYDVKM. The V gene lost 7 bases and the J gene lost 4 bases, with 4 bases spanning the gap. CDR3 size: 10 residues. CDR3 amino acids: CASILYGYTF. The CDR3 DNA is TGTGCCAGCATTCTCTATGGCTACACCTTC.

This chain connects TRBV5-1 to TRBJ1-3; D gene uncertain. CDR3 length: 16 amino acids. The V end was cut by 0 bases, the J end by 0 bases, with 10 bases between. CDR1 is SGHRS, CDR2 YFSETQ, per germline. This chain's CDR3 is CASSLGPYSSGNTIYF. The CDR3 DNA follows: TGCGCCAGCAGCTTGGGGCCCTACAGCTCTGGAAACACCATATATTTT.

This sequence joins TRBV6-6 and TRBJ1-5; TRBD1 might be the D (5 bases). The CDR3 spans 16 residues. Germline CDR1 and CDR2: MNHNY and SVGAGI (reference sequence). The V end was cut by 2 bases, the J end by 0 bases, with 11 bases between. CDR3 DNA sequence: TGTGCCAGCAGTTACCCCCCGACAGATAGCAATCAGCCCCAGCATTTT. Its translation: CASSYPPTDSNQPQHF.

The chain has TRBV7-9 and TRBJ2-1, with D unresolved. This CDR3 has 14 amino acids. Trimming cost V 0 bases and J 6 bases, with 9 bases left between them. The germline V gene has CDR1 SEHNR and CDR2 FQNEAQ (reference sequence). The chain's CDR3 is CASSLALGSNEQFF. In DNA, the CDR3 is TGTGCCAGCAGCTTAGCGCTCGGTAGCAATGAGCAGTTCTTC.

V and J are TRBV5-1 and TRBJ2-5, with 10 bases that match TRBD1. V lost 7 bases and J lost 4; bases outside the gene matches: 4. The CDR3 consists of 13 residues. Germline V CDR1 and CDR2: SGHRS, YFSETQ. In nucleotides, the CDR3 is TGCGCCAGCCAACGGGACAGGGGAGAGACCCAGTACTTC. It specifies CASQRDRGETQYF. Together with reference TRBV5-1 and TRBJ2-5, the CDR3 gives the full variable domain: KAGVTQTPRYLIKTRGQQVTLSCSPISGHRSVSWYQQTPGQGLQFLFEYFSETQRNKGNFPGRFSGRQFSNSRSEMNVSTLELGDSALYLCASQRDRGETQYFGPGTRLLVL.

The chain links TRBV7-9 to TRBJ1-4; D may be TRBD1 (6 bases). Germline loops: CDR1 SEHNR, CDR2 FQNEAQ (reference sequence). The V end was cut by 5 bases, the J end by 7 bases, with 8 bases between. The CDR3 consists of 12 residues. The CDR3, as DNA: TGTGCCAGCAGCACGGACAGTGAAAAACTGTTTTTT. Its translation: CASSTDSEKLFF.

This chain joins TRBV5-1 and TRBJ2-7, with TRBD1 matching over 8 bases. Trimming removed 5 bases from V and 2 bases from J; junction bases left unmatched: 0. The CDR3 runs 12 residues. Germline-derived CDR1 and CDR2 are SGHRS and YFSETQ. CDR3 sequence: CASRQGAYEQYF. The CDR3 DNA sequence: TGCGCCAGCAGACAGGGGGCCTACGAGCAGTACTTC. The complete variable domain, with remaining parts taken from reference TRBV5-1 and TRBJ2-7, reads KAGVTQTPRYLIKTRGQQVTLSCSPISGHRSVSWYQQTPGQGLQFLFEYFSETQRNKGNFPGRFSGRQFSNSRSEMNVSTLELGDSALYLCASRQGAYEQYFGPGTRLTVT.

This clone was seen more than once but under ten times. The chain combines TRBV5-1 with TRBJ2-5, with 13 bases fitting TRBD2. This CDR3 contains 17 residues. V lost 4 bases and J lost 5; bases outside the gene matches: 11. Germline V lookup: CDR1 SGHRS, CDR2 YFSETQ. CDR3 nucleotides: TGCGCCAGCAGCCGGGCCGGACTAGCGGGGGCGGGGGAGACCCAGTACTTC. Its protein is CASSRAGLAGAGETQYF. Full variable domain (rest looked up from reference TRBV5-1 and TRBJ2-5): KAGVTQTPRYLIKTRGQQVTLSCSPISGHRSVSWYQQTPGQGLQFLFEYFSETQRNKGNFPGRFSGRQFSNSRSEMNVSTLELGDSALYLCASSRAGLAGAGETQYFGPGTRLLVL.

This clone turned up a few times. The chain joins TRBV30 to TRBJ1-2; D is ambiguous. In germline, CDR1 is GTSNPN, CDR2 SVGIG (reference sequence). Between the trimmed V and J ends, which lost 2 bases and 13 bases, there was a span of 20 bases. This CDR3 is built from 13 residues. CDR3 protein: CAWSSPRKKAATF. CDR3 sequence (DNA): TGTGCCTGGAGTTCGCCCAGGAAAAAGGCCGCCACCTTC.

V usage is TRBV19 and J usage is TRBJ2-7; D is unclear. The CDR3 is 14 amino acids. With 2 bases removed from V and 2 bases from J, the gap between germline ends came to 10 bases. In germline, CDR1 is LNHDA, CDR2 SQIVND (reference sequence). The CDR3 DNA reads as TGTGCCAGTAGTATAAGACATAAGCCCTACGAGCAGTACTTC. This codes for CASSIRHKPYEQYF.

This clone showed up just a few times. The chain combines TRBV7-2 with TRBJ1-2; D remains unclear. Looked up from germline, CDR1 is SGHTA and CDR2 is FQGNSA. The CDR3 spans 15 residues. The V end lost 7 bases, the J end lost 1 base, and 16 bases lay between the germline ends. For the CDR3, the DNA is TGTGCCAGCACCCTGACACTCGCGATTAACTATGGCTACACCTTC. Translation gives CASTLTLAINYGYTF.

The V and J genes are TRBV7-8 and TRBJ2-7; possible D gene TRBD2, 5 bases. V lost 2 bases, J lost 1 base, and 18 bases lay in between. Germline loops: CDR1 SGHVS, CDR2 FQNEAQ. This CDR3 region has 17 residues. The CDR3 nucleotides are TGTGCCAGCAGCTTAAGAGGGTCAGGCCCTACTTCCTACGAGCAGTACTTC. Protein: CASSLRGSGPTSYEQYF.

This clone was seen just once. The chain is built from TRBV5-1 and TRBJ2-7; 10 positions match TRBD2. CDR1 and CDR2 from the germline V gene are SGHRS and YFSETQ. V trimming: 5 bases; J trimming: 2 bases; junction bases outside the gene matches: 10. CDR3 length: 16 residues. The CDR3: CASSPLLAGTTYEQYF. Here the CDR3 DNA reads TGCGCCAGCAGTCCGCTACTAGCGGGGACTACCTACGAGCAGTACTTC.

On this clone: Other nucleotide sequences in the sample specify the same CDR3. The chain joins TRBV13 to TRBJ2-7, with D unclear. CDR1 PRHDT and CDR2 FYEKMQ come from the germline V gene (reference sequence). V lost 0 bases and J lost 0, with 3 bases in between. The CDR3 extends over 13 amino acids. The CDR3 spells CASSLGSSYEQYF. CDR3 coding DNA: TGTGCCAGCAGCTTAGGGAGCTCCTACGAGCAGTACTTC.